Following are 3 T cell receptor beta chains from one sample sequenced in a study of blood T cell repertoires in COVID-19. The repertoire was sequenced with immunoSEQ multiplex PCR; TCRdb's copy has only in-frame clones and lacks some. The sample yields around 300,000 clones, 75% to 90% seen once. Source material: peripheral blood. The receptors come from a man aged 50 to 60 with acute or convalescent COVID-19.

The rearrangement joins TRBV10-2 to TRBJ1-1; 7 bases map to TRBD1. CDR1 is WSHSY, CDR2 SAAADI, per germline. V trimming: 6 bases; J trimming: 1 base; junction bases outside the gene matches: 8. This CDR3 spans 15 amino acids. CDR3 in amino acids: CASSEGARGNTEAFF. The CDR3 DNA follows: TGCGCCAGCAGCGAGGGGGCGCGGGGGAACACTGAAGCTTTCTTT.

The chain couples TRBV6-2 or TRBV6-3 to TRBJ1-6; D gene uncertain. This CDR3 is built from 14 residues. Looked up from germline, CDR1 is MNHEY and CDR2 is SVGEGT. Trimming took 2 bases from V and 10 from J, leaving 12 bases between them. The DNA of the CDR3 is TGTGCCAGCAGTTACCCCCCTGGTAGCTCACCCCTCCACTTT. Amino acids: CASSYPPGSSPLHF.

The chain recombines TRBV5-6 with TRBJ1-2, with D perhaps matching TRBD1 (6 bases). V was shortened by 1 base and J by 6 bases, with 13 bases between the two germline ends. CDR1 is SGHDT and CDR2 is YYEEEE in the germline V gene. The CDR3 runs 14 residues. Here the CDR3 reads CASSLPGVLHGYTF. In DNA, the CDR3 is TGTGCCAGCAGCTTGCCAGGGGTGTTGCATGGCTACACCTTC.